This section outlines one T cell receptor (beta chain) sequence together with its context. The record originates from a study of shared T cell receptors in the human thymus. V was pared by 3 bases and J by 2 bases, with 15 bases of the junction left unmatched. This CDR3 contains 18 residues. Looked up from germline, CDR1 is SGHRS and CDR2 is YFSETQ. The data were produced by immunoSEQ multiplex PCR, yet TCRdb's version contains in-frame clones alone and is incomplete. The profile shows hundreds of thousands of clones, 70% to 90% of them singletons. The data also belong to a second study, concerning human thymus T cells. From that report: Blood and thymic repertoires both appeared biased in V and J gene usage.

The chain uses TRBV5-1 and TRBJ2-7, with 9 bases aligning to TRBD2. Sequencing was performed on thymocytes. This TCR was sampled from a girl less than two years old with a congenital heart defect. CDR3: CASSWRSKIAGAPYEQYF. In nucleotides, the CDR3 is TGCGCCAGCAGCTGGAGATCTAAGATAGCGGGGGCACCCTACGAGCAGTACTTC.